This is a list of T cell receptor beta chains from one sample in a study of blood T cells in healthy people across ages. TCRdb reprocessed the 5' RACE reads via MiXCR and lists one record per CDR3 protein. The repertoire holds around 1,000,000 distinct CDR3 sequences, with almost 25% as singletons. The same sample was also used in a study of T cells of mothers and their children.

Specimen: blood. The receptors originated from a girl aged 2 to 9 in good health. Both conserved end residues are part of each CDR3. Fields, in order: J gene, V gene, D gene, clone size, CDR3 protein, CDR3 DNA. A D gene is named only where the DNA matches it firmly. Clone size is shown for a subset of rows, as once, few, many or a class of expanded clone.

>TRBJ2-1|TRBV20-1|TRBD2|few
CSATLAGAFMNEQFF
TGCAGTGCCACATTAGCGGGAGCTTTTATGAATGAGCAGTTCTTC
>TRBJ2-3|TRBV9|-|-
CASSVGLAGASTDTQYF
TGTGCCAGCAGCGTAGGGCTGGCGGGGGCTAGCACAGATACGCAGTATTTT
>TRBJ1-1|TRBV19|-|few
CASIPTFRWSEAFF
TGTGCCAGTATCCCCACCTTTCGTTGGTCTGAAGCTTTCTTT
>TRBJ2-3|TRBV4-1|TRBD2|many
CASNLDFGGEGTDTQYF
TGCGCCAGCAACCTGGACTTCGGGGGGGAGGGGACAGATACGCAGTATTTT
>TRBJ2-7|TRBV4-2|TRBD1|few
CASSQVDGTGLYEQYF
TGTGCCAGCAGCCAAGTGGATGGGACAGGCCTTTACGAGCAGTACTTC
>TRBJ2-5|TRBV6-6|-|-
CASSYLQQETQYF
TGTGCCAGCAGTTACTTGCAACAAGAGACCCAGTACTTC
>TRBJ2-3|TRBV11-2|TRBD2|few
CASSGAGVSTDTQYF
TGTGCCAGCAGCGGAGCGGGGGTGAGCACAGATACGCAGTATTTT
>TRBJ1-6|TRBV4-1|-|-
CASSQTGLGGSPLHF
TGCGCCAGCAGCCAAACAGGGCTGGGGGGTTCACCCCTCCACTTT
>TRBJ2-5|TRBV6-1|-|few
CASRKRAPQQTQYF
TGTGCCAGCAGAAAAAGGGCACCCCAGCAGACCCAGTACTTC
>TRBJ2-1|TRBV7-9|-|-
CASSFVTNEQFF
TGTGCCAGCAGCTTCGTGACAAATGAGCAGTTCTTC
>TRBJ2-1|TRBV28|-|-
CATKETGYNEQFF
TGTGCCACCAAGGAAACGGGTTACAATGAGCAGTTCTTC
>TRBJ1-2|TRBV6-1|-|-
CASRDLGGAGYGYTF
TGTGCCAGCAGGGATCTGGGTGGTGCGGGCTATGGCTACACCTTC
>TRBJ1-1|TRBV4-2|-|-
CASSPMTRGTLEAFF
TGTGCCAGCAGCCCCATGACCCGGGGGACTCTTGAAGCTTTCTTT
>TRBJ1-5|TRBV10-3|-|-
CASKLANQPQHF
TGTGCCAGCAAATTGGCGAATCAGCCCCAGCATTTT
>TRBJ1-4|TRBV4-3|TRBD1|-
CASSQELDRGGEKLFF
TGCGCCAGCAGCCAAGAGCTGGACAGGGGAGGGGAAAAACTGTTTTTT
>TRBJ1-2|TRBV5-1|TRBD1|few
CASSLGQGLNGYTF
TGCGCCAGCAGCTTGGGACAGGGACTAAATGGCTACACCTTC
>TRBJ2-1|TRBV7-9|TRBD2|few
CASRGREGSGNEQFF
TGTGCCAGCAGAGGCAGGGAGGGGTCCGGCAATGAGCAGTTCTTC
>TRBJ2-1|TRBV12-3/TRBV12-4|TRBD2|few
CASTLSGVYNEQFF
TGTGCCAGCACCCTTAGCGGGGTTTACAATGAGCAGTTCTTC
>TRBJ1-2|TRBV2|-|many
CASSDLATSYGYTF
TGTGCCAGCAGTGACTTAGCTACTAGCTATGGCTACACCTTC
>TRBJ1-1|TRBV4-3|TRBD1|few
CASSQDHRGTEAFF
TGCGCCAGCAGCCAAGACCACAGGGGCACTGAAGCTTTCTTT
>TRBJ2-2|TRBV12-5|TRBD1|few
CASGLLRDRGLSTNTGELFF
TGTGCTAGTGGTCTCCTCCGGGACAGGGGGCTCTCTACGAACACCGGGGAGCTGTTTTTT
>TRBJ2-1|TRBV7-4|-|-
CASLELLGVNEQFF
TGTGCCAGCCTGGAATTACTAGGTGTCAATGAGCAGTTCTTC
>TRBJ2-3|TRBV11-3|TRBD2|few
CASSTSGRVTDTQYF
TGTGCCAGCAGTACGTCAGGGAGGGTGACAGATACGCAGTATTTT
>TRBJ1-1|TRBV7-6|TRBD1|few
CASSSGGLEAFF
TGTGCCAGCAGCTCAGGGGGCCTGGAAGCTTTCTTT
>TRBJ2-7|TRBV20-1|-|-
CSATPRGGAYEQYF
TGCAGTGCTACCCCCAGGGGTGGGGCCTACGAGCAGTACTTC
>TRBJ2-6|TRBV6-1|TRBD1|-
CVSSPSGQGAWGANVLTF
TGTGTCAGCAGTCCATCGGGACAGGGGGCGTGGGGGGCCAACGTCCTGACTTTC
>TRBJ2-5|TRBV29-1|TRBD1|-
CSVEGTGEETQYF
TGCAGCGTTGAAGGGACAGGGGAAGAGACCCAGTACTTC
>TRBJ2-2|TRBV7-2|-|-
CASSLTRFGWELFF
TGTGCCAGCAGCTTAACCCGTTTCGGATGGGAGCTGTTTTTT
>TRBJ2-5|TRBV6-2/TRBV6-3|TRBD2|-
CASRMSGGQETQYF
TGTGCCAGCAGGATGAGCGGGGGCCAAGAGACCCAGTACTTC
>TRBJ2-1|TRBV6-5|TRBD2|many
CASRAGGPHYNEQFF
TGTGCCAGCAGAGCGGGGGGTCCACATTACAATGAGCAGTTCTTC
>TRBJ2-5|TRBV7-2|TRBD2|few
CASSFELAGAQETQYF
TGTGCCAGCAGCTTCGAACTAGCGGGGGCTCAAGAGACCCAGTACTTC
>TRBJ1-3|TRBV19|-|-
CASSIDIAGNTIYF
TGTGCCAGTAGTATAGACATCGCTGGAAACACCATATATTTT
>TRBJ1-1|TRBV29-1|-|-
CSVLYRRQSTEAFF
TGCAGCGTTCTCTATAGGAGGCAGAGCACTGAAGCTTTCTTT
>TRBJ2-1|TRBV20-1|TRBD2|-
CSAYSGSDGNEQFF
TGCAGTGCTTATAGCGGGTCCGACGGGAATGAGCAGTTCTTC
>TRBJ1-4|TRBV7-2|-|-
CASSSGAEEKLFF
TGTGCCAGCTCGTCTGGGGCAGAGGAAAAACTGTTTTTT
>TRBJ1-2|TRBV27|-|few
CASSFWSGSENYGYTF
TGTGCCAGCAGTTTTTGGTCAGGATCTGAAAACTATGGCTACACCTTC
>TRBJ2-1|TRBV3-1|TRBD1|few
CASSQDWGQGGNEQFF
TGTGCCAGCAGCCAAGACTGGGGACAGGGTGGCAATGAGCAGTTCTTC
>TRBJ1-1|TRBV7-9|-|-
CASSPSGGSREAFF
TGTGCCAGCAGCCCATCGGGGGGATCCCGTGAAGCTTTCTTT
>TRBJ1-1|TRBV13|-|-
CASNFRNTEAFF
TGTGCCAGCAACTTTAGGAACACTGAAGCTTTCTTT
>TRBJ2-4|TRBV11-2|TRBD2|-
CASSPGLEGNIQYF
TGTGCCAGCAGCCCGGGACTAGAGGGGAACATTCAGTACTTC
>TRBJ2-7|TRBV27|TRBD1|few
CASTWTGHYEQYF
TGTGCCAGCACCTGGACAGGCCACTACGAGCAGTACTTC
>TRBJ1-4|TRBV7-2|-|-
CASSRGNNEKLFF
TGTGCCAGCAGCCGTGGTAATAATGAAAAACTGTTTTTT
>TRBJ2-3|TRBV28|-|-
CASSTREGDTQYF
TGTGCCAGCAGTACTAGAGAGGGAGATACGCAGTATTTT
>TRBJ2-7|TRBV5-1|TRBD1|-
CASRDSYYEQYF
TGCGCCAGCCGGGACAGCTACTACGAGCAGTACTTC
>TRBJ2-5|TRBV5-1|-|-
CASRAETGRETQYF
TGCGCCAGCAGGGCCGAGACAGGGAGGGAGACCCAGTACTTC
>TRBJ2-1|TRBV11-2|-|-
CASRGARGLLHEQFF
TGTGCCAGCAGGGGGGCTAGGGGACTTTTACATGAGCAGTTCTTC
>TRBJ2-1|TRBV5-6|-|few
CASSLIDGSGQFF
TGTGCCAGCAGCTTGATCGACGGAAGCGGGCAGTTCTTC
>TRBJ2-7|TRBV6-5|-|-
CASGPSHEQYF
TGTGCCAGCGGGCCATCCCACGAGCAGTACTTC
>TRBJ2-1|TRBV27|-|few
CASSSWTSLLGNEQFF
TGTGCCAGCAGTTCTTGGACCTCCCTTTTAGGGAATGAGCAGTTCTTC
>TRBJ2-3|TRBV5-6|-|-
CASSLALGGGTDTQYF
TGTGCCAGCAGCTTGGCTTTGGGGGGCGGCACAGATACGCAGTATTTT
>TRBJ2-7|TRBV4-3|-|few
CASSQVWGGEEQYF
TGCGCCAGCAGCCAAGTTTGGGGAGGCGAGGAGCAGTACTTC
>TRBJ2-1|TRBV20-1|TRBD2|once
CSAQKRDSYNEQFF
TGCAGTGCACAGAAGCGGGACTCCTACAATGAGCAGTTCTTC
>TRBJ2-7|TRBV7-6|-|-
CASSWRESSYEQYF
TGTGCCAGCAGCTGGCGGGAAAGCTCCTACGAGCAGTACTTC
>TRBJ2-7|TRBV2|-|-
CASRGDATYEQYF
TGTGCCAGCAGAGGAGACGCTACCTACGAGCAGTACTTC
>TRBJ2-3|TRBV29-1|-|once
CSVAWTADTDTQYF
TGCAGCGTTGCTTGGACGGCTGACACAGATACGCAGTATTTT
>TRBJ2-1|TRBV12-3/TRBV12-4|TRBD2|-
CASSFGLAGYRGFF
TGTGCCAGCAGTTTTGGACTAGCGGGTTATCGTGGGTTCTTC
>TRBJ2-7|TRBV6-5|-|-
CASSPGGKRGGYF
TGTGCCAGCAGTCCAGGAGGTAAACGGGGTGGGTACTTC